Listed below are T cell receptor beta chains from one sample, sequenced in a study of CD8 T cells in ankylosing spondylitis. Via MiXCR, TCRdb re-called the 5' RACE reads, giving one row per CDR3 protein. The sample holds some 200,000 distinct CDR3 sequences; around 7.9% are singletons and the top ten take approximately 15%. Sample: blood, either unsorted or a sorted T cell fraction (not recorded which). These receptor sequences come from a male donor with ankylosing spondylitis. The CDR3 runs from the conserved cysteine through the conserved F or W. The D gene is left open where the match is weak. Rows give clone size only sometimes, using once, few, many, or a class for an expanded clone.

V,J,size,D,CDR3,DNA
TRBV27,TRBJ2-7,NA,NA,CASSSLTRYSYEQYF,TGTGCCAGCAGTTCGCTGACTAGATATTCATACGAGCAGTACTTC
TRBV13,TRBJ1-1,few,NA,CASSLKLQPSEAFF,TGTGCCAGCAGCTTAAAGTTGCAACCCTCTGAAGCTTTCTTT
TRBV7-9,TRBJ1-2,many,NA,CASSFGLNGYTF,TGTGCCAGCAGCTTTGGGCTAAATGGCTACACCTTC
TRBV7-2,TRBJ1-2,many,TRBD1,CASSSLARGPSGYTF,TGTGCCAGCAGCTCCCTAGCCAGGGGGCCGTCTGGCTACACCTTC
TRBV19,TRBJ2-7,few,TRBD1,CASSAQDRGPYEQYF,TGTGCCAGTAGTGCCCAGGACAGGGGACCCTACGAGCAGTACTTC
TRBV24-1,TRBJ2-1,many,NA,CATSPSVGDEQFF,TGTGCCACGTCTCCCTCAGTTGGGGATGAGCAGTTCTTC
TRBV7-9,TRBJ2-7,many,NA,CASSLGVPVEQYF,TGTGCCAGCAGCTTAGGAGTTCCCGTTGAGCAGTACTTC
TRBV5-1,TRBJ2-3,many,TRBD2,CASSAGTSGFTDTQYF,TGCGCCAGCAGCGCGGGTACTAGCGGATTCACAGATACGCAGTATTTT
TRBV20-1,TRBJ2-3,NA,NA,CSAASPRDGITDTQYF,TGCAGTGCTGCTTCCCCGCGGGACGGGATCACAGATACGCAGTATTTT
TRBV9,TRBJ2-6,NA,NA,CASSFGTDAGASGANVLTF,TGTGCCAGCAGCTTCGGTACAGATGCGGGGGCCTCTGGGGCCAACGTCCTGACTTTC
TRBV7-2,TRBJ1-1,few,NA,CASSLGWALRDTEAFF,TGTGCCAGCAGCTTAGGATGGGCATTACGCGACACTGAAGCTTTCTTT
TRBV14,TRBJ2-5,many,NA,CASSQRNPAYFETQYF,TGTGCCAGCAGCCAAAGAAACCCGGCCTACTTCGAGACCCAGTACTTC
TRBV20-1,TRBJ2-2,NA,NA,CSARDYRTGELFF,TGCAGTGCTAGAGATTATAGGACCGGGGAGCTGTTTTTT
TRBV30,TRBJ1-1,many,NA,CAWSGATRDPGAFF,TGTGCCTGGAGTGGGGCAACACGGGACCCAGGAGCTTTCTTT
TRBV6-2/TRBV6-3,TRBJ2-1,few,TRBD2,CASTPGTSSSEEQFF,TGTGCCAGCACCCCCGGGACTAGCAGCTCGGAGGAGCAGTTCTTC
TRBV6-5,TRBJ2-2,many,NA,CASSYSGARELFF,TGTGCCAGCAGTTACTCGGGGGCTCGGGAGCTGTTTTTT
TRBV7-8,TRBJ1-1,many,NA,CASGQGNTEAFF,TGTGCCAGCGGGCAAGGGAACACTGAAGCTTTCTTT
TRBV6-4,TRBJ2-3,few,TRBD1,CASRYGQGDSGDTQYF,TGTGCCAGCCGGTACGGACAGGGGGATTCGGGAGATACGCAGTATTTT
TRBV7-8,TRBJ2-3,NA,TRBD2,CASSLASSTSGADTQYF,TGTGCCAGCAGCTTAGCGTCATCGACTAGCGGCGCAGATACGCAGTATTTT
TRBV10-2,TRBJ1-1,many,NA,CASGRGNTEAFF,TGCGCCAGCGGACGGGGGAACACTGAAGCTTTCTTT
TRBV7-9,TRBJ1-1,many,NA,CASSLGSEAFF,TGTGCCAGCAGTTTAGGGTCAGAAGCTTTCTTT
TRBV10-2,TRBJ2-1,NA,TRBD1,CASSEFKGTGDGNEQFF,TGCGCCAGCAGTGAATTTAAAGGGACAGGGGATGGGAATGAGCAGTTCTTC
TRBV7-2,TRBJ2-7,many,NA,CASSLPATYEQYF,TGTGCCAGCAGCTTACCCGCAACCTACGAGCAGTACTTC
TRBV6-2/TRBV6-3,TRBJ1-1,NA,NA,CASSPQRTEAFF,TGTGCCAGCAGTCCCCAGAGGACTGAAGCTTTCTTT
TRBV7-8,TRBJ1-5,many,NA,CASSPDSQPSNQPQHF,TGTGCCAGCAGCCCAGACAGTCAACCCTCCAATCAGCCCCAGCATTTT
TRBV2,TRBJ2-3,NA,TRBD2,CAIQSGSKTDTQYF,TGTGCCATACAAAGCGGGAGTAAAACAGATACGCAGTATTTT
TRBV19,TRBJ2-1,NA,TRBD2,CASSTPLPGLAGHNTYNEQFF,TGTGCCAGTAGTACCCCGCTACCGGGACTAGCGGGGCACAATACCTACAATGAGCAGTTCTTC
TRBV20-1,TRBJ1-5,few,NA,CSAPTYRESSPQHF,TGCAGTGCTCCGACCTACAGGGAATCAAGCCCCCAGCATTTT
TRBV25-1,TRBJ1-2,many,NA,CASSESGGGYTF,TGTGCCAGCAGTGAATCAGGAGGCGGCTACACCTTC
TRBV9,TRBJ2-3,few,TRBD2,CASSPRGEFSSTDTQYF,TGTGCCAGCAGCCCCCGGGGGGAGTTTTCTAGCACAGATACGCAGTATTTT
TRBV7-9,TRBJ2-7,few,NA,CASSLTRGLNEQYF,TGTGCCAGCAGCTTAACACGGGGATTGAACGAGCAGTACTTC
TRBV4-3,TRBJ1-1,NA,NA,CASSQDLTVMNTEAFF,TGCGCCAGCAGCCAAGATCTGACGGTCATGAACACTGAAGCTTTCTTT
TRBV19,TRBJ1-1,NA,NA,CASTSPGHLRTEAFF,TGTGCCAGTACCTCACCGGGACACCTAAGGACTGAAGCTTTCTTT
TRBV28,TRBJ2-7,many,NA,CASSLNPGHRYEQYF,TGTGCCAGCAGTTTAAACCCGGGACATAGGTACGAGCAGTACTTC
TRBV15,TRBJ2-4,many,NA,CATSPQAGPLSKNIQYF,TGTGCCACCAGCCCTCAGGCCGGGCCTCTCTCCAAAAACATTCAGTACTTC
TRBV21-1,TRBJ2-1,few,NA,CASSKRLAESSYNEQFF,TGTGCCAGCAGCAAACGACTAGCGGAGAGCTCCTACAATGAGCAGTTCTTC
TRBV25-1,TRBJ1-2,many,NA,CASSEAVGFYGYTF,TGTGCCAGCAGTGAAGCTGTGGGATTCTATGGCTACACCTTC
TRBV29-1,TRBJ1-2,many,NA,CSVEFRANYGYTF,TGCAGCGTTGAATTTAGAGCTAACTATGGCTACACCTTC
TRBV20-1,TRBJ1-2,many,NA,CSAFPGIPDHGYTF,TGCAGTGCTTTCCCAGGGATTCCGGATCATGGCTACACCTTC
TRBV7-6,TRBJ2-3,NA,NA,CASSLANTVVGWTDTQYF,TGTGCCAGCAGCTTAGCGAATACGGTAGTCGGTTGGACAGATACGCAGTATTTT
TRBV7-9,TRBJ2-4,many,NA,CASGVGDNKNIQYF,TGTGCCAGCGGTGTAGGGGATAACAAAAACATTCAGTACTTC
TRBV24-1,TRBJ2-5,NA,TRBD2,CATSTFTGLADQETQYF,TGTGCCACCAGTACTTTCACGGGGCTAGCGGATCAAGAGACCCAGTACTTC